This record looks at one T cell receptor (beta chain) sequence and its context. Reverse transcribed after extraction, RNA yielded cDNA as the sequencing template. Libraries were prepared by immunoSEQ multiplex PCR; TCRdb keeps only in-frame clonotypes and omits some of them. The data hold around 100,000 clones, with 44% observed a single time. These data belong to a study of CD8+ T cells in alopecia areata. Overall study context: The study gave treated patients oral tofacitinib at 5 to 10 mg twice daily.

Treatment described: oral pan-JAK inhibitor, 5-10 mg twice daily. The sample was CD8+ T cells sorted from blood, taken at week 24, from a patient treated with tofacitinib. The TCR was taken from a human donor with alopecia areata.

CDR3 bases: TGTGCCAGCAGCGTAGTGGTCAGTGCAGCCTACGAGCAGTACTTC. This gives the protein CASSVVVSAAYEQYF. The rearrangement uses TRBV9 and TRBJ2-7, with no clear D. The CDR3 consists of 15 residues. Germline CDR1 is SGDLS and CDR2 is YYNGEE. Trimming cost V 0 bases and J 2 bases, with 12 bases left between them.